Each of the 20 T cell receptor beta chains below was sequenced from the same sample in a study of blood T cell repertoires in COVID-19. Clones were sequenced by immunoSEQ multiplex PCR, and TCRdb holds only the in-frame ones, with some missing. The sample holds approximately 120,000 clones, 85% to 90% seen once. Sequences were obtained from peripheral blood. Every receptor here comes from a human donor in a cohort sampled during active COVID-19.

The chain has TRBV2 and TRBJ2-4; D unclear. Trimming left V 3 bases short and J 3 bases short, with 9 bases between. The CDR3 has 14 amino acids. The germline CDR1 and CDR2 sequences are SNHLY and FYNNEI. CDR3 loop: CASSEGTNKNIQYF. CDR3 DNA sequence: TGTGCCAGCAGTGAGGGCACGAACAAAAACATTCAGTACTTC.

V usage is TRBV6-1 and J usage is TRBJ2-5; 8 positions match TRBD1. The CDR3 extends over 20 amino acids. V trimming: 2 bases; J trimming: 3 bases; junction bases outside the gene matches: 20. CDR1 and CDR2 from the germline V gene are MNHNS and SASEGT. The CDR3, as DNA: TGTGCCAGCAGTGAATACTGGACAGGGCAAGTCCAATTGGCGAAAGAGACCCAGTACTTC. Translating gives CASSEYWTGQVQLAKETQYF.

The chain joins TRBV15 to TRBJ2-3, with D perhaps TRBD2 (6 bases). Germline CDR1 reads LNHNV; CDR2 reads YYDKDF (reference sequence). The CDR3 runs to 15 residues. V was pared by 1 base and J by 4 bases, with 12 bases between. The CDR3 DNA reads as TGTGCCACCAGCAGAGCGGGGGTTGCAGCAGATACGCAGTATTTT. This sequence encodes CATSRAGVAADTQYF.

This chain uses TRBV24-1 with TRBJ2-2, with 9 positions matching TRBD1. Germline-derived CDR1 and CDR2 are KGHDR and SFDVKD. V gave up 4 bases and J gave up 3 bases; unmatched junction bases: 2. This CDR3 is built from 15 residues. The CDR3 DNA reads TGTGCCACCAGTGAGAGGGACAGGGACACCGGGGAGCTGTTTTTT. Its translation is CATSERDRDTGELFF.

The table lists this clone with a count of one. V gene TRBV5-4 combines with J gene TRBJ1-5; the D gene is possibly TRBD1 (6 bases). The CDR3 is made up of 14 amino acids. CDR1 and CDR2 from the germline V gene are SGHNT and YYREEE (reference sequence). Between the trimmed V and J ends, which lost 0 bases and 2 bases, there was a span of 6 bases. The chain's CDR3 is CASSLAGGNQPQHF. The CDR3 DNA reads as TGTGCCAGCAGCTTGGCAGGGGGCAATCAGCCCCAGCATTTT.

The chain uses TRBV5-1 and TRBJ2-1; TRBD2 might be the D (5 bases). Germline V gene data show CDR1 as SGHRS and CDR2 as YFSETQ. Trimming cost V 4 bases and J 0 bases, with 14 bases left between them. CDR3 length equals 16 residues. Here the CDR3 reads CASSPSGSSSYNEQFF. CDR3 sequence (DNA): TGCGCCAGCAGCCCAAGCGGTTCGAGCTCCTACAATGAGCAGTTCTTC. The variable domain in full, completed from reference TRBV5-1 and TRBJ2-1, reads KAGVTQTPRYLIKTRGQQVTLSCSPISGHRSVSWYQQTPGQGLQFLFEYFSETQRNKGNFPGRFSGRQFSNSRSEMNVSTLELGDSALYLCASSPSGSSSYNEQFFGPGTRLTVL.

This chain uses TRBV5-1 with TRBJ1-6; 10 bases fit TRBD1. With V trimmed by 2 bases and J by 1 base, 3 bases remained unmatched. Germline CDR1 SGHRS, CDR2 YFSETQ. This CDR3 is 17 amino acids long. CDR3 nucleotides: TGCGCCAGCAGCTTAAGGACAGGGGGTTCCTATAATTCACCCCTCCACTTT. This translates into CASSLRTGGSYNSPLHF.

The rearrangement uses TRBV7-9 and TRBJ2-3, with a tentative D call TRBD1 (6 bases). The ends were cut back, 10 bases at V and 0 bases at J, with 14 bases in the middle. Germline CDR1 reads SEHNR; CDR2 reads FQNEAQ (reference sequence). The CDR3 is made up of 14 amino acids. The CDR3, as DNA: TGTGCCACGACCGGGACAACTAGCACAGATACGCAGTATTTT. This codes for CATTGTTSTDTQYF. The entire variable domain, with the rest obtained from reference TRBV7-9 and TRBJ2-3, is as follows: DTGVSQNPRHKITKRGQNVTFRCDPISEHNRLYWYRQTLGQGPEFLTYFQNEAQLEKSRLLSDRFSAERPKGSFSTLEIQRTEQGDSAMYLCATTGTTSTDTQYFGPGTRLTVL.

This clone was observed once. The rearrangement uses TRBV4-2 and TRBJ2-5, with 9 bases fitting TRBD2. Trimming took 4 bases from V and 4 from J; bases not matched to a gene: 19. Germline lookup yields CDR1 LGHNA and CDR2 YNFKEQ. CDR3 size: 19 residues. CDR3 protein: CASSPGGLAMSGGLETQYF. CDR3 DNA sequence: TGTGCCAGCAGCCCTGGCGGACTAGCGATGTCAGGCGGGTTAGAGACCCAGTACTTC.

J is TRBJ2-1 and V is TRBV6-2 or TRBV6-3; 10 nucleotides match TRBD2. Germline V gene lookup returns CDR1 MNHEY and CDR2 SVGEGT. V lost 4 bases, J lost 0 bases, and 0 bases stayed unmatched. This CDR3 spans 15 amino acids. The CDR3 region has the DNA TGTGCCAGCAGTTCTAGCGGGAGCTCCTACAATGAGCAGTTCTTC. Its protein is CASSSSGSSYNEQFF.

The J gene is TRBJ1-5, the V gene TRBV28, with a tentative D call TRBD1 (6 bases). This CDR3 contains 15 residues. CDR1 and CDR2 from the germline V gene are MDHEN and SYDVKM. V lost 8 bases, J lost 7 bases, and 21 bases lay in between. This CDR3 reads CASSSGLGGRQPQHF. CDR3 in DNA: TGTGCCAGCTCATCTGGGCTGGGGGGGCGGCAGCCCCAGCATTTT.

V gene TRBV6-5 combines with J gene TRBJ2-3; TRBD1 matches 9 bases. V lost 7 bases and J lost 2; bases outside the gene matches: 7. The V gene's germline CDR1 is MNHEY and CDR2 SVGAGI. The CDR3 extends over 15 amino acids. The CDR3 nucleotides read TGTGCCAGCATACGGGACAGGGCATTCACAGATACGCAGTATTTT. It specifies CASIRDRAFTDTQYF.

The J gene is TRBJ1-2, the V gene TRBV5-1, with D perhaps TRBD1 (6 bases). Deletions cut 4 bases from V and 10 bases from J, with 23 bases between. The germline gives CDR1 SGHRS, CDR2 YFSETQ. There are 15 residues in the CDR3. CDR3 in DNA: TGCGCCAGCAGCCTGGCGGGGCGGACAGCAAAAATCTACACCTTC. It translates to CASSLAGRTAKIYTF.

The chain is built from TRBV5-1 and TRBJ2-5; a possible D gene is TRBD2 (6 bases). Germline V gene lookup returns CDR1 SGHRS and CDR2 YFSETQ. The CDR3 spans 12 residues. V dropped 2 bases and J dropped 5 bases, with 7 bases sitting between them. The CDR3 sequence is CASSFGGETQYF. CDR3 sequence (DNA): TGCGCCAGCAGCTTTGGGGGGGAGACCCAGTACTTC.

This clone occurred once. This sequence joins TRBV2 and TRBJ1-2; a weak D match, TRBD1 (6 bases). Germline CDR1 is SNHLY and CDR2 is FYNNEI. Trimming took 2 bases from V and 5 from J, leaving 18 bases between them. CDR3 size: 16 residues. The CDR3 region is CASSETARTDGYGYTF. CDR3 sequence (DNA): TGTGCCAGCAGTGAAACGGCGAGGACAGACGGGTATGGCTACACCTTC.

The rearrangement links TRBV23-1 to TRBJ1-1; a weak D match, TRBD1 (5 bases). TRBV23-1 belongs to the ORF category, with a function that is uncertain. V lost 6 bases and J 3 bases, leaving 17 bases between the germline ends. The CDR3 is 15 residues long. The CDR3 reads CASSHHSTAYTEAFF. The CDR3 DNA reads as TGCGCCAGCAGCCACCACTCGACAGCTTACACTGAAGCTTTCTTT.

The gene calls are TRBV9 and TRBJ2-6; D perhaps matches TRBD1 (5 bases). There are 19 residues in the CDR3. Trimming took 4 bases from V and 2 from J, leaving 22 bases between them. Germline CDR1 reads SGDLS; CDR2 reads YYNGEE. As DNA, the CDR3 is TGTGCCAGCAGCCCCCTCCCCAGGGATGATTTCACTGGGGCCAACGTCCTGACTTTC. Translated: CASSPLPRDDFTGANVLTF. The variable domain in full, completed from reference TRBV9 and TRBJ2-6, reads DSGVTQTPKHLITATGQRVTLRCSPRSGDLSVYWYQQSLDQGLQFLIQYYNGEERAKGNILERFSAQQFPDLHSELNLSSLELGDSALYFCASSPLPRDDFTGANVLTFGAGSRLTVL.

With respect to this clone: This specimen includes other DNA sequences encoding the same CDR3. V is TRBV6-6 and J is TRBJ2-7; a possible D gene is TRBD1 (6 bases). The length of the CDR3 is 14 residues. Germline loops: CDR1 MNHNY, CDR2 SVGAGI (reference sequence). The germline V and J ends were trimmed by 0 bases and 4 bases, with 10 bases remaining between them. CDR3 sequence (DNA): TGTGCCAGCAGTTACTCGGGACAAGGTTACGAGCAGTACTTC. Protein product: CASSYSGQGYEQYF.

The V call is TRBV7-9, the J call TRBJ2-5; a possible D gene is TRBD1 (5 bases). Trimming removed 2 bases at V and 3 bases at J, with 16 bases between. The CDR3 covers 16 residues. Germline lookup yields CDR1 SEHNR and CDR2 FQNEAQ (reference sequence). The chain's CDR3 is CASSLSLGAQEETQYF. For the CDR3, the DNA is TGTGCCAGCAGCTTATCTCTTGGGGCCCAGGAAGAGACCCAGTACTTC. The full variable domain, in which reference TRBV7-9 and TRBJ2-5 provide the parts outside the CDR3, is DTGVSQNPRHKITKRGQNVTFRCDPISEHNRLYWYRQTLGQGPEFLTYFQNEAQLEKSRLLSDRFSAERPKGSFSTLEIQRTEQGDSAMYLCASSLSLGAQEETQYFGPGTRLLVL.

Comment on this clone: Additional DNA sequences in this sample encode the identical CDR3. V usage is TRBV7-6 and J usage is TRBJ2-2, with D perhaps matching TRBD2 (6 bases). V lost 1 base to trimming and J lost 6 bases, with 12 bases between them. Germline lookup yields CDR1 SGHVS and CDR2 FNYEAQ. The CDR3 consists of 15 residues. The CDR3, as DNA: TGTGCCAGCAGCTTAGTGGGGGGAATGGCCGGGGAGCTGTTTTTT. Encoded protein: CASSLVGGMAGELFF.